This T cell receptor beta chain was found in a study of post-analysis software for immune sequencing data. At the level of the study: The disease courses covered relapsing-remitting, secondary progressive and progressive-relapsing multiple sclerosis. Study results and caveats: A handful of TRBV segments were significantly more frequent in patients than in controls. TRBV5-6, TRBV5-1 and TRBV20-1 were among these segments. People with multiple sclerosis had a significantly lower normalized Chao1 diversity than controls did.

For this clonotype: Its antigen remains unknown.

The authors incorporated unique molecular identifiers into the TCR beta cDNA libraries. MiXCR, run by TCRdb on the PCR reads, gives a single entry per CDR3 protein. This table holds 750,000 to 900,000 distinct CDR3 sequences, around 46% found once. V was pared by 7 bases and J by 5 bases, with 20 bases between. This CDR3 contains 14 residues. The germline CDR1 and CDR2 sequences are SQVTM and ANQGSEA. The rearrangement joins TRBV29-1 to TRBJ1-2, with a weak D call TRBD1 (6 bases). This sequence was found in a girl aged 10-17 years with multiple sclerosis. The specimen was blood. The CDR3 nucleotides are TGCAGCGCCTTAACGGGGGGGCGGGCATATGGCTACACCTTC. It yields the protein CSALTGGRAYGYTF. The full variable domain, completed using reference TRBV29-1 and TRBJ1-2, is SAVISQKPSRDICQRGTSLTIQCQVDSQVTMMFWYRQQPGQSLTLIATANQGSEATYESGFVIDKFPISRPNLTFSTLTVSNMSPEDSSIYLCSALTGGRAYGYTFGSGTRLTVV.